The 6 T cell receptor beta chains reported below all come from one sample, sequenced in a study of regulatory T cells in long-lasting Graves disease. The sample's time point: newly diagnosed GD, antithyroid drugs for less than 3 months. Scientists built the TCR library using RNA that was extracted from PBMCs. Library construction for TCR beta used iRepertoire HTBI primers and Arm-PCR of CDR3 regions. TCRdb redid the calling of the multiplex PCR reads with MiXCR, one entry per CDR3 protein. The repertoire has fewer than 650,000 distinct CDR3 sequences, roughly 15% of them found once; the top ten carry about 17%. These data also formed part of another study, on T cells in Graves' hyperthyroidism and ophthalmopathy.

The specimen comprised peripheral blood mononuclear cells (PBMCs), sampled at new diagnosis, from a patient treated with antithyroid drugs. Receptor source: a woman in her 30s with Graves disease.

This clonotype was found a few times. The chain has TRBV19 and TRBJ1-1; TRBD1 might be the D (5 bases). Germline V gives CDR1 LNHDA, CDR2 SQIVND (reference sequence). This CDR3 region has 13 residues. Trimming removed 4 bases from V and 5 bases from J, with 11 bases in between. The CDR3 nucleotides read TGTGCCAGTAGTAGATCAGGGTTGACTGAAGCTTTCTTT. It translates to CASSRSGLTEAFF.

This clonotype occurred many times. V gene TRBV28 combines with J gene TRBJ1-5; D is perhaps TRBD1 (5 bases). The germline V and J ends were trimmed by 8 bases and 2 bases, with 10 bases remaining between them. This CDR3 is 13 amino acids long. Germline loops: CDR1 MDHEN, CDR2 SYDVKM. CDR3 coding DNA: TGTGCCAGCGGCGTGGGGGGCAATCAGCCCCAGCATTTT. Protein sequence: CASGVGGNQPQHF.

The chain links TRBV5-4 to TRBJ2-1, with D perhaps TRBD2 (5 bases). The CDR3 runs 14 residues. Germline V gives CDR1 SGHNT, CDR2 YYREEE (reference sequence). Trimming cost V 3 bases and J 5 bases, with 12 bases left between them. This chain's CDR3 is CASSYSSGNNEQFF. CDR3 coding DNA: TGTGCCAGCAGCTACTCGAGCGGTAACAATGAGCAGTTCTTC.

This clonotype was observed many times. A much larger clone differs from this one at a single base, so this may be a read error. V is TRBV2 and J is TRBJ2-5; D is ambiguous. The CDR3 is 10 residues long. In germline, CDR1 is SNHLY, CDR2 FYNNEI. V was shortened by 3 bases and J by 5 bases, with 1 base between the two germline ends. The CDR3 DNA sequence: TGTGCCAGCAGTGATGAGACCCAGTACTTC. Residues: CASSDETQYF.

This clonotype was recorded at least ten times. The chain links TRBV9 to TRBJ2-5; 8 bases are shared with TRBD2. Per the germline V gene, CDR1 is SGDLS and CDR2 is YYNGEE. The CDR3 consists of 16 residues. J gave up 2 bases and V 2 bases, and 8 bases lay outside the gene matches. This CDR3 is CASSVVSGNGQETQYF. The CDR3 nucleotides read TGTGCCAGCAGCGTCGTTAGCGGGAATGGGCAAGAGACCCAGTACTTC.

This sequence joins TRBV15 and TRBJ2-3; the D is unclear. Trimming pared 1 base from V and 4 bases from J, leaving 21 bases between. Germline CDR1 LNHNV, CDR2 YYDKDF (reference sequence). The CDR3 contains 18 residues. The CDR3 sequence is CATSRVTSQPKSADTQYF. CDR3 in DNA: TGTGCCACCAGCAGAGTCACCTCACAACCGAAAAGCGCAGATACGCAGTATTTT.